This is a list of T cell receptor beta chains from one sample in a study of cytomegalovirus exposure and HLA in healthy donors. Here immunoSEQ multiplex PCR was the method, and the copy in TCRdb shows in-frame clones only, minus some. The repertoire includes 95,000 to 150,000 clones, about 83% of them detected once, and 2.5% to 3.5% sits in the top ten. Sample: PBMCs. The receptors stem from a woman in her 40s in good health and CMV-seropositive. Both conserved end residues are part of each CDR3. A D gene is named only where the DNA matches it firmly. Some rows have no size entry. The others give once, few or many, or a class for an expanded clone.

clone size: .; J gene: TRBJ2-6; D gene: .; V gene: TRBV15; CDR3 DNA: TGTGCCACCAGCAAAAAAACCCTAGGCTCCTCTGGGGCCAACGTCCTGACTTTC; CDR3 protein: CATSKKTLGSSGANVLTF
clone size: .; J gene: TRBJ2-7; D gene: TRBD1; V gene: TRBV6-6; CDR3 DNA: TGTGCCAGCAGTAGACAGGGAGCGCCCTACGAGCAGTACTTC; CDR3 protein: CASSRQGAPYEQYF
clone size: .; J gene: TRBJ1-4; D gene: .; V gene: TRBV18; CDR3 DNA: TGTGCCAGCTCACCTACAGTGAATGAAAAACTGTTTTTT; CDR3 protein: CASSPTVNEKLFF
clone size: .; J gene: TRBJ2-3; D gene: .; V gene: TRBV18; CDR3 DNA: TGTGCCAGCTCACCCCTGCTGCAGGGGACCACAGATACGCAGTATTTT; CDR3 protein: CASSPLLQGTTDTQYF
clone size: .; J gene: TRBJ2-5; D gene: TRBD2; V gene: TRBV9; CDR3 DNA: TGTGCCAGCAGCGTAGAAGATGGGGGAGCGGGGGGAGTCGGGGAGACCCAGTACTTC; CDR3 protein: CASSVEDGGAGGVGETQYF
clone size: .; J gene: TRBJ1-6; D gene: TRBD1; V gene: TRBV2; CDR3 DNA: TGTGCCAGCAGTGGCTTTCCAGGGGGGAGTTCACCCCTCCACTTT; CDR3 protein: CASSGFPGGSSPLHF
clone size: .; J gene: TRBJ2-2; D gene: .; V gene: TRBV4-3; CDR3 DNA: TGCGCCAGCAGCCAAGATCCCGCCGGAGGGGGCGGTGACACCGGGGAGCTGTTTTTT; CDR3 protein: CASSQDPAGGGGDTGELFF
clone size: few; J gene: TRBJ1-2; D gene: .; V gene: TRBV7-9; CDR3 DNA: TGTGCCAGCAGCCCGTCCATCCTGCGGGGCTACACCTTC; CDR3 protein: CASSPSILRGYTF
clone size: .; J gene: TRBJ1-3; D gene: TRBD1; V gene: TRBV7-9; CDR3 DNA: TGTGCCAGCAGCTTCGGACAGGGGGCGCGAAGGGCTGGAAACACCATATATTTT; CDR3 protein: CASSFGQGARRAGNTIYF
clone size: .; J gene: TRBJ1-1; D gene: .; V gene: TRBV6-1; CDR3 DNA: TGTGCCAGCAGTGTTAGTGACAGACTTAACACTGAAGCTTTCTTT; CDR3 protein: CASSVSDRLNTEAFF
clone size: once; J gene: TRBJ2-3; D gene: TRBD2; V gene: TRBV5-4; CDR3 DNA: TGTGCCAGCAGCCCACCCCCCGGACTAGCGGGGGGCACAGATACGCAGTATTTT; CDR3 protein: CASSPPPGLAGGTDTQYF
clone size: .; J gene: TRBJ2-2; D gene: .; V gene: TRBV5-1; CDR3 DNA: TGCGCCAGCAGCTTGGGAAGCACGGGACTTTTCACCGGGGAGCTGTTTTTT; CDR3 protein: CASSLGSTGLFTGELFF
clone size: .; J gene: TRBJ1-4; D gene: .; V gene: TRBV5-4; CDR3 DNA: TGTGCCAGCAGCTTTAACAGGGATGGGAAACTGTTTTTT; CDR3 protein: CASSFNRDGKLFF
clone size: .; J gene: TRBJ1-2; D gene: .; V gene: TRBV10-3; CDR3 DNA: TGTGCCACTAGAACCCCCGAGGATGGCTACACCTTC; CDR3 protein: CATRTPEDGYTF
clone size: .; J gene: TRBJ1-1; D gene: .; V gene: TRBV19; CDR3 DNA: TGTGCCAGTAGTATTTTCGACGGGGGGAGGAACACTGAAGCTTTCTTT; CDR3 protein: CASSIFDGGRNTEAFF